These 15 T cell receptor beta chains were sequenced from one sample in a study of cytomegalovirus exposure and HLA in healthy donors. It was with 60 Vbeta and 13 Jbeta primers that the PCR ran. Repertoires were generated with immunoSEQ multiplex PCR, while TCRdb's copy carries only in-frame clones and drops some. The table lists about 150,000 clones, approximately 80% of them singletons. Sequencing used PBMCs. The receptor set was obtained from a man aged 30-40 years in good health and CMV-seropositive.

The chain uses TRBV19 and TRBJ1-1; 10 bases line up with TRBD1. This CDR3 contains 16 residues. Germline loops: CDR1 LNHDA, CDR2 SQIVND (reference sequence). V trimming: 3 bases; J trimming: 8 bases; junction bases outside the gene matches: 12. The CDR3 spells CASSMGDRGNAMEAFF. CDR3 coding DNA: TGTGCCAGTAGTATGGGGGACAGGGGAAATGCTATGGAAGCTTTCTTT. The full variable domain, in which reference TRBV19 and TRBJ1-1 provide the parts outside the CDR3, is DGGITQSPKYLFRKEGQNVTLSCEQNLNHDAMYWYRQDPGQGLRLIYYSQIVNDFQKGDIAEGYSVSREKKESFPLTVTSAQKNPTAFYLCASSMGDRGNAMEAFFGQGTRLTVV.

The rearrangement uses TRBV27 and TRBJ2-6; the match to TRBD1 covers 8 bases. The CDR3 runs 17 residues. V lost 3 bases and J lost 1; bases outside the gene matches: 5. Germline V gives CDR1 MNHEY, CDR2 SMNVEV (reference sequence). CDR3 in DNA: TGTGCCAGCAGTTTTTTAGACAGGGGTTCTGGGGCCAACGTCCTGACTTTC. Its translation is CASSFLDRGSGANVLTF.

The chain has TRBV6-1 and TRBJ1-1; D uncertain. Germline V gives CDR1 MNHNS, CDR2 SASEGT. There are 14 residues in the CDR3. V was shortened by 1 base and J by 3 bases, with 9 bases between the two germline ends. CDR3 sequence reads: CASSEERAYTEAFF. CDR3 DNA sequence: TGTGCCAGCAGTGAAGAGAGGGCATACACTGAAGCTTTCTTT.

The chain recombines TRBV29-1 with TRBJ2-1; 14 nucleotides match TRBD2. CDR1 and CDR2 from the germline V gene are SQVTM and ANQGSEA. This CDR3 is 13 amino acids long. Trimming at V came to 3 bases and at J to 9 bases, leaving 1 base not matched to a gene. The CDR3 spells CSVDGLAGGEQFF. The CDR3 DNA reads as TGCAGCGTTGACGGACTAGCGGGAGGTGAGCAGTTCTTC.

The genes are TRBV18 and TRBJ1-1; no clear D. Germline V gene data show CDR1 as KGHSH and CDR2 as LQKENI. CDR3 length equals 12 residues. The V end lost 1 base, the J end lost 5 bases, and 5 bases lay between the germline ends. The CDR3 loop reads CASSPLGTEAFF. The CDR3 bases are TGTGCCAGCTCACCACTCGGGACTGAAGCTTTCTTT.

The rearrangement uses TRBV10-3 and TRBJ2-7; D is undetermined. The germline CDR1 and CDR2 sequences are ENHRY and SYGVKD. V was shortened by 4 bases and J by 5 bases, with 12 bases between the two germline ends. The CDR3 has 13 amino acids. CDR3 DNA: TGTGCCATCAGTGGGCCAGGTTCCGACGAGCAGTACTTC. This codes for CAISGPGSDEQYF.

The V gene is TRBV27, the J gene TRBJ2-7; possible D gene TRBD2, 6 bases. Germline values: CDR1 MNHEY, CDR2 SMNVEV (reference sequence). V shed 1 base and J shed 9 bases, with 19 bases lying between them. This CDR3 region has 15 residues. The CDR3 is CASSLFGGIGSRQYF. CDR3 nucleotide sequence: TGTGCCAGCAGTTTATTTGGCGGGATCGGGAGTCGGCAGTACTTC.

The chain is built from TRBV6-6 and TRBJ2-3, with D possibly being TRBD1 (5 bases). Trimming shortened V by 0 bases and J by 4 bases, and 11 bases separated the two germline ends. The CDR3 contains 15 residues. The germline gives CDR1 MNHNY, CDR2 SVGAGI (reference sequence). The CDR3 DNA reads as TGTGCCAGCAGTTACTCCGGACAACCCGCAGATACGCAGTATTTT. Protein sequence: CASSYSGQPADTQYF.

This chain links TRBV28 with TRBJ1-5; 9 nucleotides align to TRBD1. Trimming removed 5 bases from V and 7 bases from J; junction bases left unmatched: 12. There are 16 residues in the CDR3. Germline CDR1 MDHEN, CDR2 SYDVKM. The CDR3 spells CASSHGQGTWMQPQHF. For the CDR3, the DNA is TGTGCCAGCAGTCATGGACAGGGGACATGGATGCAGCCCCAGCATTTT.

The V and J genes are TRBV19 and TRBJ1-1, with unresolved D. V shed 1 base and J shed 4 bases, with 25 bases lying between them. Per the germline V gene, CDR1 is LNHDA and CDR2 is SQIVND (reference sequence). The CDR3 has 19 residues. The CDR3 protein is CASSIVSRYVKRAGTEAFF. The DNA of the CDR3 is TGTGCCAGTAGTATAGTTTCCCGATACGTCAAGAGGGCGGGCACTGAAGCTTTCTTT.

The chain uses TRBV27 and TRBJ2-7, with TRBD1 identical over 10 bases. J was trimmed by 2 bases and V by 8 bases; bases with no gene match: 3. The CDR3 contains 13 residues. Germline assignment: CDR1 MNHEY and CDR2 SMNVEV (reference sequence). The CDR3 region has the DNA TGTGCCAGCCGGGGACAGGGGACCTACGAGCAGTACTTC. Its translation: CASRGQGTYEQYF.

The rearrangement joins TRBV11-3 to TRBJ2-1; D gene ambiguous. Trimming cost V 4 bases and J 6 bases, with 13 bases left between them. Germline values: CDR1 SGHNT, CDR2 YENEEA. The CDR3 runs to 14 residues. The CDR3 loop is CASSSGNTGNEQFF. For the CDR3, the DNA is TGTGCCAGCAGCTCAGGTAACACCGGCAATGAGCAGTTCTTC.

This clone appeared a single time. V and J are TRBV28 and TRBJ1-1, with D possibly TRBD1 on 5 matching bases. Per the germline V gene, CDR1 is MDHEN and CDR2 is SYDVKM. Trimming stripped 8 bases from V and 1 base from J, with 17 bases between. This CDR3 spans 15 amino acids. For the CDR3, the DNA is TGTGCCAGCTGTTATGGGGGGGTGGAGAACACTGAAGCTTTCTTT. Translation gives CASCYGGVENTEAFF.

This chain links TRBV6-6 with TRBJ2-7; D not resolved. CDR1 and CDR2 from the germline V gene are MNHNY and SVGAGI (reference sequence). The CDR3 consists of 15 residues. V lost 0 bases and J lost 0, with 9 bases in between. CDR3 amino acids: CASSYSAESSYEQYF. In DNA, the CDR3 is TGTGCCAGCAGTTACTCGGCGGAGAGCTCCTACGAGCAGTACTTC.

CDR3 in amino acids: CASSPRRGASQETQYF. The CDR3 DNA is TGTGCCAGCTCACCGAGGAGGGGCGCGAGCCAAGAGACCCAGTACTTC. This rearrangement joins TRBV18 to TRBJ2-5, with D maybe TRBD2 (6 bases). Between the trimmed V and J ends, which lost 3 bases and 1 base, there was a span of 15 bases. The CDR3 covers 16 residues. Germline V gene lookup returns CDR1 KGHSH and CDR2 LQKENI.